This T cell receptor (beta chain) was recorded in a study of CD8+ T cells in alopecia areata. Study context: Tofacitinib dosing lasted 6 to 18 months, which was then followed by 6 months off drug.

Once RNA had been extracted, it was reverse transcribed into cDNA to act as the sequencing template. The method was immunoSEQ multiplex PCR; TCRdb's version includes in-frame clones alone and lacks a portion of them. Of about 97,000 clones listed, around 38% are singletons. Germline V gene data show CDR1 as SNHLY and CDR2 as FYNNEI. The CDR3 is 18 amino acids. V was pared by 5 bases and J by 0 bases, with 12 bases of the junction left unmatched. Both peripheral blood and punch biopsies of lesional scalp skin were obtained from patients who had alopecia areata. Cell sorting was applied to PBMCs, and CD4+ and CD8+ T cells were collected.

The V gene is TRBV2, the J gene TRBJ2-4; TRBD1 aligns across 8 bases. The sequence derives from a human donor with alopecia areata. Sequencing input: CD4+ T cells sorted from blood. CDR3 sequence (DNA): TGTGCCAGCAGTCCCGGACAGGGCCGGGGAGTAGCCAAAAACATTCAGTACTTC. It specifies CASSPGQGRGVAKNIQYF.